Listed below are T cell receptor beta chains from one sample, sequenced in a study of human T cells and chemical hapten exposure. MiXCR was run by TCRdb on the RACE reads, yielding one entry per CDR3 protein. The table lists over 300,000 distinct CDR3 sequences, approximately 5.1% of them singletons. The material was whole blood, obtained in connection with sensitization to the hapten diphenylcyclopropenone (DPC). The origin of the receptors is a woman aged 45-65 years with alopecia areata. Some clones in this sample may be carry-over from other donors' samples. CDR3s include the opening cysteine and the closing phenylalanine or tryptophan. D genes are given only for firm matches. Clone size is given for some rows only: seen once, a few or many times, or a class if the clone is expanded.

j_call | clone_size | v_call | d_call | cdr3_nt | cdr3_aa
TRBJ2-2 | many | TRBV2 | TRBD2 | TGTGCCAGCAGTGCTAGCGGGACGAACACCGGGGAGCTGTTTTTT | CASSASGTNTGELFF
TRBJ2-3 | many | TRBV6-4 | . | TGTGCCAGCAGTGAGAGGGGACCCTCCAGCACAGATACGCAGTATTTT | CASSERGPSSTDTQYF
TRBJ2-1 | . | TRBV4-1 | . | TGCGCCAGCAGCCAAGTTGGGAGAGGGGGATCCTACAATGAGCAGTTCTTC | CASSQVGRGGSYNEQFF
TRBJ2-3 | . | TRBV5-1 | . | TGCGCCAGCAGCTTGGGGACAGTCGCACTGGATACGCAGTATTTT | CASSLGTVALDTQYF
TRBJ1-6 | few | TRBV7-2 | . | TGTGCCAGCAGTACGTCTGGTGTTCATAATTCACCCCTCCACTTT | CASSTSGVHNSPLHF
TRBJ2-7 | many | TRBV4-3 | TRBD2 | TGCGCCAGCAGCCCCGGGACTAGCGGCGAGCAGTACTTC | CASSPGTSGEQYF
TRBJ2-3 | many | TRBV20-1 | . | TGCAGTGCTACGGACGCTGATACGCAGTATTTT | CSATDADTQYF
TRBJ2-4 | . | TRBV6-2/TRBV6-3 | . | TGTGCCCACTCTCAGGCCAAAAACATTCAGTACTTC | CAHSQAKNIQYF
TRBJ2-3 | many | TRBV27 | TRBD2 | TGTGCCAGCAGTCTCCGGGCGGGGGGCACAGATACGCAGTATTTT | CASSLRAGGTDTQYF
TRBJ2-1 | . | TRBV18 | TRBD2 | TGTGCCAGCTCACCACTACCAGCGGGAGGAGGTGAGCAGTTCTTC | CASSPLPAGGGEQFF
TRBJ1-1 | few | TRBV4-2 | . | TGTGCCAGCAGCCAAGTGGGTAGGGACACTGAAGCTTTCTTT | CASSQVGRDTEAFF
TRBJ1-1 | many | TRBV27 | . | TGTGCCAGCAGTTCCTACATGAACACTGAAGCTTTCTTT | CASSSYMNTEAFF
TRBJ2-5 | few | TRBV25-1 | . | TGTGCCAGCACTCAAGGACAAGAGACCCAGTACTTC | CASTQGQETQYF
TRBJ1-3 | many | TRBV27 | . | TGTGCCAGCAGTCCAGCGGGCTCTGGAAACACCATATATTTT | CASSPAGSGNTIYF
TRBJ2-7 | many | TRBV3-1 | . | TGTGCCAGCAGCCAAGATCACTACGAGCAGTACTTC | CASSQDHYEQYF
TRBJ2-5 | . | TRBV20-1 | . | TGCAGTGCTACCTACAGGGTCGAAGAGACCCAGTACTTC | CSATYRVEETQYF
TRBJ1-1 | . | TRBV5-1 | . | TGCGCCAGCAGAACCCTCAGCCCGGGGAACACTGAAGCTTTCTTT | CASRTLSPGNTEAFF
TRBJ1-1 | . | TRBV12-3/TRBV12-4 | . | TGTGCCAGCACCGGCGCAGGGGACGAGACTGAAGCTTTCTTT | CASTGAGDETEAFF
TRBJ1-6 | many | TRBV9 | . | TGTGCCAGCAGCGTACAGGGAGGGGATCCGTATAATTCACCCCTCCACTTT | CASSVQGGDPYNSPLHF
TRBJ2-6 | many | TRBV6-5 | TRBD1 | TGTGCCAGCAGTTACCTACATCCGGGGACAGCCGAGCTCCTTGACTCTGGGGCCAACGTCCTGACTTTC | CASSYLHPGTAELLDSGANVLTF
TRBJ1-2 | . | TRBV20-1 | TRBD1 | TGCAGTGCTCAGGGACAGGGGAGTAAGGAGGACTATGGCTACACCTTC | CSAQGQGSKEDYGYTF
TRBJ2-1 | many | TRBV27 | TRBD2 | TGTGCCAGCAGCCCACTAGCGGGAAAAGGTGAGCAGTTCTTC | CASSPLAGKGEQFF
TRBJ2-7 | few | TRBV14 | . | TGTGCCAGCAGCGAAAGTGGACAGTCGGGGGTTTACGAGCAGTACTTC | CASSESGQSGVYEQYF
TRBJ2-4 | many | TRBV11-2 | . | TGTGCCAGCAGAGGCCTACCCAACATTCAGTACTTC | CASRGLPNIQYF
TRBJ1-2 | . | TRBV6-6 | . | TGTGCCAGCAGGGGCGAGGAGACCAGCTATGGCTACACCTTC | CASRGEETSYGYTF
TRBJ2-3 | many | TRBV7-9 | . | TGTGCCAGCAGCTTATTTCCTAGCGAAGGAGATACGCAGTATTTT | CASSLFPSEGDTQYF
TRBJ1-2 | many | TRBV12-3/TRBV12-4 | . | TGTGCCAGCAGTTTTGCTCGCCCGGATGGCTACACCTTC | CASSFARPDGYTF
TRBJ2-7 | many | TRBV28 | . | TGTGCCGCCCTCGAGCAGTACTTC | CAALEQYF
TRBJ2-2 | many | TRBV9 | . | TGTGCCAGCAGCGTGGGATCCGGGGAGCTGTTTTTT | CASSVGSGELFF
TRBJ1-6 | many | TRBV6-1 | . | TGTGCCAGCAGTGAAAACTTCAGGGCCGGTTCACCCCTCCACTTT | CASSENFRAGSPLHF
TRBJ2-3 | many | TRBV7-9 | TRBD2 | TGTGCCAGCAGCTCAAGCGGGGTGTCAGATACGCAGTATTTT | CASSSSGVSDTQYF
TRBJ2-4 | . | TRBV5-1 | . | TGCGCCAGCAGCTTGGACCTCGCGGACATTCAGTACTTC | CASSLDLADIQYF
TRBJ1-1 | . | TRBV11-2 | . | TGTGCCAGCAGCTTAAGGGGGGGCAGGGTGAACACTGAAGCTTTCTTT | CASSLRGGRVNTEAFF
TRBJ1-2 | few | TRBV28 | . | TGTGCCAGCAGTTTAGAATCGCAGTCAAACACCTTC | CASSLESQSNTF
TRBJ1-3 | few | TRBV18 | . | TGTGCCAGCTCAACGGGCAGTTCTGGAAACACCATATATTTT | CASSTGSSGNTIYF
TRBJ1-4 | . | TRBV6-1 | . | TGTGCCAGCAGGGTCCTCAGCACTAATGAAAAACTGTTTTTT | CASRVLSTNEKLFF